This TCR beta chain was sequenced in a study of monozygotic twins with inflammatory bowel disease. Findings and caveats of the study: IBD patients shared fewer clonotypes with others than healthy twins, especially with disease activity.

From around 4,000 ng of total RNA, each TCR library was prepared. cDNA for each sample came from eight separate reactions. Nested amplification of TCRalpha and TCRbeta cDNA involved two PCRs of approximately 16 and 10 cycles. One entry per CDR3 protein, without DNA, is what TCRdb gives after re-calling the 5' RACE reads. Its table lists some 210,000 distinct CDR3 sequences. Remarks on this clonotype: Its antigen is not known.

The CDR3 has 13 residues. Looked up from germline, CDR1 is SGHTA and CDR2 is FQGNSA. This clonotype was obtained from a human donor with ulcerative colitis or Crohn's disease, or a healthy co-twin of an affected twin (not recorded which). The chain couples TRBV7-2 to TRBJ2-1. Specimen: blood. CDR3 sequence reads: CASSLVGLREQFF.